The 23 T cell receptor beta chains reported below all come from one sample, sequenced in a study of T-cell memory formation after mild COVID-19. TCRdb fed the 5' RACE reads into MiXCR, producing one record per CDR3 protein. The sample gives approximately 450,000 distinct CDR3 sequences, 15% to 20% of which show up once; about 12% is in the top ten. The sample taken for sequencing was PBMCs or a T cell subset sorted from them (not recorded which). Receptor source: an adult woman who had mild COVID-19 (a few samples of this study predate the infection). Cell type and time point are not known.

This clonotype was counted ten times or more. The CDR3 region is CASREGYNEQFF. DNA for the CDR3: TGTGCCAGTCGGGAGGGGTACAATGAGCAGTTCTTC. V and J are TRBV27 and TRBJ2-1, with 8 nucleotides matching TRBD2. Unmatched junction bases numbered 2, after V lost 9 bases and J lost 4 bases. The CDR3 extends over 12 amino acids. Germline V gene sequence: CDR1 MNHEY, CDR2 SMNVEV (reference sequence).

The chain employs TRBV2 and TRBJ2-7; D gene unclear. The CDR3 contains 13 residues. CDR1 and CDR2 (germline): SNHLY, FYNNEI. V was pared by 11 bases and J by 3 bases, with 17 bases between. The CDR3 here is CAAYRAGRYEQYF. As DNA, the CDR3 is TGTGCCGCATATCGGGCTGGACGCTACGAGCAGTACTTC.

In this sample, this clonotype turned up a few times. The gene calls are TRBV12-3 or TRBV12-4 and TRBJ2-5, with D possibly matching TRBD1 (6 bases). The V gene lost 6 bases and the J gene lost 1 base, with 12 bases spanning the gap. The CDR3 is 14 amino acids. CDR3: CASSYRVGQETQYF. Here the CDR3 DNA reads TGTGCCAGCAGCTACAGGGTGGGCCAAGAGACCCAGTACTTC.

The chain links TRBV15 to TRBJ2-5; D unclear. CDR3 length equals 15 residues. CDR1 is LNHNV, CDR2 YYDKDF, per germline (reference sequence). Trimming took 2 bases from V and 5 from J, leaving 15 bases between them. This chain's CDR3 is CATSRSQDVGETQYF. The CDR3 coding sequence is TGTGCCACCAGCAGATCTCAGGACGTGGGGGAGACCCAGTACTTC.

This clonotype has just one count. The rearrangement uses TRBV30 and TRBJ2-1; a possible D gene is TRBD2 (6 bases). The V end was cut by 0 bases, the J end by 10 bases, with 10 bases between. In germline, CDR1 is GTSNPN, CDR2 SVGIG (reference sequence). The CDR3 totals 12 residues. CDR3 loop: CAWSVSAGEQFF. Here the CDR3 DNA reads TGTGCCTGGAGTGTAAGTGCGGGGGAGCAGTTCTTC.

The chain employs TRBV11-2 and TRBJ2-2, with D possibly matching TRBD2 (5 bases). Germline values: CDR1 SGHAT, CDR2 FQNNGV. Trimming stripped 0 bases from V and 8 bases from J, with 13 bases between. This CDR3 is 15 amino acids long. CDR3 bases: TGTGCCAGCAGCTTAGAGGCTAGCAAGTCGGGGGAGCTGTTTTTT. It translates to CASSLEASKSGELFF.

V usage is TRBV5-5 and J usage is TRBJ2-6, with D possibly TRBD1 on 7 matching bases. This CDR3 spans 15 amino acids. Trimming removed 7 bases from V and 4 bases from J, with 15 bases in between. Germline V gene data show CDR1 as SGHKS and CDR2 as YYEKEE (reference sequence). The CDR3 protein is CASGGTAPGANVLTF. The CDR3 DNA follows: TGTGCCAGCGGAGGGACAGCCCCAGGGGCCAACGTCCTGACTTTC.

This clonotype came up a few times. The chain uses TRBV20-1 and TRBJ1-1; TRBD1 agrees at 7 bases. CDR1 and CDR2 from the germline V gene are DFQATT and SNEGSKA (reference sequence). CDR3 length: 14 amino acids. The V and J ends lost 3 bases and 4 bases, in that order; junction bases with no gene match: 8. CDR3 nucleotide sequence: TGCAGTGCTAGGGAACTGTGGGACAGCACTGAAGCTTTCTTT. Its translation is CSARELWDSTEAFF.

The chain is built from TRBV5-6 and TRBJ2-7; 8 nucleotides align to TRBD2. V dropped 5 bases and J dropped 2; count of bases not matched to a gene: 6. This CDR3 has 14 amino acids. Germline loops: CDR1 SGHDT, CDR2 YYEEEE. Here the CDR3 DNA reads TGTGCCAGCAGACCCCGGACTAGCCCCTACGAGCAGTACTTC. Its protein product is CASRPRTSPYEQYF. The full variable domain, in which reference TRBV5-6 and TRBJ2-7 provide the parts outside the CDR3, is DAGVTQSPTHLIKTRGQQVTLRCSPKSGHDTVSWYQQALGQGPQFIFQYYEEEERQRGNFPDRFSGHQFPNYSSELNVNALLLGDSALYLCASRPRTSPYEQYFGPGTRLTVT.

The chain links TRBV30 to TRBJ2-2, with D perhaps TRBD2 (6 bases). Germline-derived CDR1 and CDR2 are GTSNPN and SVGIG (reference sequence). Trimming removed 2 bases from V and 4 bases from J, with 14 bases in between. This CDR3 has 15 residues. CDR3 bases: TGTGCCTGGAGTCCTACTAGCTCGGGCACCGGGGAGCTGTTTTTT. Protein product: CAWSPTSSGTGELFF.

Note on this clonotype: Mismatch with germline at one junction end may stem from a read error. V usage is TRBV11-3 and J usage is TRBJ2-5, with TRBD2 identical over 7 bases. Germline CDR1 is SGHNT and CDR2 is YENEEA. CDR3 size: 17 residues. The CDR3 bases are TGTGACAGCAGCTTCGGCGGGGGTTGGGCCTTCCAAGAGACCCAGTACTTC. Translated: CDSSFGGGWAFQETQYF. Full variable domain (outside the CDR3, taken from reference TRBV11-3 and TRBJ2-5): EAGVVQSPRYKIIEKKQPVAFWCNPISGHNTLYWYLQNLGQGPELLIRYENEEAVDDSQLPKDRFSAERLKGVDSTLKIQPAELGDSAVYLCDSSFGGGWAFQETQYFGPGTRLLVL.

The V gene is TRBV24-1, the J gene TRBJ1-4; 9 bases align to TRBD1. This CDR3 comprises 15 residues. Germline V gene data show CDR1 as KGHDR and CDR2 as SFDVKD. The V segment lost 2 bases and the J segment 8 bases; nucleotides outside the gene matches: 5. CDR3 sequence reads: CATSDSRDRAEKLFF. The CDR3 DNA reads as TGTGCCACCAGTGATTCCCGGGACAGGGCAGAAAAACTGTTTTTT.

In this sample, this clonotype turned up a few times. The chain couples TRBV7-3 to TRBJ2-3, with 7 nucleotides matching TRBD1. Per germline, CDR1 SGHTA and CDR2 FQGTGA. The CDR3 sequence is 14 residues long. The J segment lost 3 bases and the V segment lost 7 bases, leaving 7 bases of the junction unmatched. CDR3 loop: CASTRGGGTDTQYF. In nucleotides, the CDR3 is TGTGCCAGCACCCGAGGGGGCGGAACAGATACGCAGTATTTT.

CDR3 sequence reads: CASSGRLKGLGYTF. As DNA, the CDR3 is TGTGCCAGCAGTGGGCGGTTAAAGGGACTTGGCTACACCTTC. V is TRBV25-1 and J is TRBJ1-2, with D possibly TRBD1 on 5 matching bases. Germline CDR1 is MGHDK and CDR2 is SYGVNS. CDR3 length: 14 amino acids. V lost 4 bases and J lost 7, with 16 bases in between.

Concerning this clonotype itself: A read error may account for a junction end that differs from germline. This sequence joins TRBV2 and TRBJ2-1; 10 bases are a match to TRBD1. Germline lookup yields CDR1 SNHLY and CDR2 FYNNEI. The CDR3 runs 13 residues. The chain's CDR3 is CASSSEGGTGDSF. CDR3 coding DNA: TGTGCCAGCAGCTCCGAGGGTGGGACAGGGGATTCCTTC.

CDR3 residues: CSAGQMYTGEKLFF. The CDR3 DNA follows: TGCAGTGCGGGCCAGATGTACACGGGTGAAAAACTGTTTTTT. V gene TRBV20-1 combines with J gene TRBJ1-4; D not certain. Deletions cut 6 bases from V and 7 bases from J, with 18 bases between. Germline lookup yields CDR1 DFQATT and CDR2 SNEGSKA (reference sequence). The length of the CDR3 is 14 residues.

This clonotype was detected only a few times. V gene TRBV7-8 combines with J gene TRBJ2-7; 9 bases are shared with TRBD2. Trimming at V came to 5 bases and at J to 2 bases, leaving 4 bases not matched to a gene. This CDR3 is built from 14 residues. Germline values: CDR1 SGHVS, CDR2 FQNEAQ. The CDR3 protein is CASSPASGTYEQYF. In DNA form, the CDR3 reads TGTGCCAGCAGCCCAGCTAGCGGGACCTACGAGCAGTACTTC.

V usage is TRBV7-9 and J usage is TRBJ1-2; D not certain. V was clipped by 3 bases and J by 4 bases, with 9 bases between them. Germline V gives CDR1 SEHNR, CDR2 FQNEAQ (reference sequence). The CDR3 is 13 residues long. The CDR3 nucleotides read TGTGCCAGCAGCTTGGAGCCATCCTATGGCTACACCTTC. Amino acids: CASSLEPSYGYTF.

At least ten counts were recorded for this clonotype. The V gene is TRBV5-4, the J gene TRBJ2-3, with 10 positions matching TRBD2. This CDR3 is built from 16 residues. Germline loops: CDR1 SGHNT, CDR2 YYREEE (reference sequence). The trim removed 1 base at V and 1 base at J, leaving 3 bases unmatched. CDR3 sequence: CASSLRLAGGTDTQYF. The CDR3 DNA reads TGTGCCAGCAGCTTGCGGCTAGCGGGGGGCACAGATACGCAGTATTTT.

The chain combines TRBV9 with TRBJ2-7, with 15 bases lining up with TRBD2. V shed 0 bases and J 2 bases; nucleotides not matched to a gene: 9. The CDR3 totals 19 residues. The germline V gene encodes CDR1 SGDLS and CDR2 YYNGEE. CDR3 region: CASSVGPQGTSGRTYEQYF. DNA of the CDR3: TGTGCCAGCAGCGTAGGTCCTCAGGGGACTAGCGGGAGGACCTACGAGCAGTACTTC.

The V and J genes are TRBV9 and TRBJ2-1; D ambiguous. Germline V gene lookup returns CDR1 SGDLS and CDR2 YYNGEE. CDR3 size: 15 residues. The V and J ends lost 4 bases and 0 bases respectively, with 11 bases between them. This chain's CDR3 is CASSTRLDSYNEQFF. In DNA form, the CDR3 reads TGTGCCAGCAGCACCCGACTGGACTCCTACAATGAGCAGTTCTTC.

As concerns this clonotype: This clone may be a read error of a much larger clone one base away. The chain is built from TRBV5-1 and TRBJ2-1, with 11 positions matching TRBD2. The CDR3 is 15 amino acids. Germline CDR1 is SGHRS and CDR2 is YFSETQ. The CDR3 is CASSVGTSGDNEKFF. CDR3 coding DNA: TGCGCCAGCAGCGTAGGGACTAGCGGAGACAATGAGAAGTTCTTC.

The chain recombines TRBV9 with TRBJ1-2; 8 nucleotides line up with TRBD1. Germline V gives CDR1 SGDLS, CDR2 YYNGEE. V shed 3 bases, J shed 3 bases, and the junction held 7 bases outside the gene matches. The CDR3 has 15 residues. The CDR3 coding sequence is TGTGCCAGCAGCGAACGGGACAGGACGGACTATGGCTACACCTTC. As protein: CASSERDRTDYGYTF.